This is a list of T cell receptor beta chains from one sample in a study of T-cell memory formation after mild COVID-19. TCRdb fed the 5' RACE reads into MiXCR, producing one record per CDR3 protein. The repertoire has more than 350,000 distinct CDR3 sequences, approximately 15% of them found once; the top ten carry 20% to 25%. The sample taken for sequencing was PBMCs or a T cell subset sorted from them (not recorded which). The source is a man between 18 and 29 years old who had mild COVID-19 (a few samples of this study predate the infection). Cell type and time point are not known. The CDR3 runs from the conserved cysteine through the conserved F or W.

v_call	j_call	cdr3_aa
TRBV7-2	TRBJ1-6	CASSPGQPYNSPLHF
TRBV9	TRBJ2-2	CASSVLAGSGELFF
TRBV5-1	TRBJ1-2	CASSLVRQLGSNYGYTF
TRBV5-1	TRBJ2-7	CASSLETPRVEYF
TRBV28	TRBJ2-2	CASKDQVTGELFF
TRBV7-2	TRBJ1-1	CASSLHPGGRAEAFF
TRBV28	TRBJ2-5	CASRSQGQQETQYF
TRBV12-3/TRBV12-4	TRBJ1-1	CASSFRVPSFF
TRBV6-6	TRBJ2-5	CATLSTDQETQYF
TRBV12-3/TRBV12-4	TRBJ1-5	CASSAGGQPNQPQHF
TRBV7-9	TRBJ2-7	CASSLLVGPVFSGEQYF
TRBV5-1	TRBJ2-2	CASSPRWSTGLTSYTGELFF
TRBV7-9	TRBJ1-3	CASSLTGLVYF
TRBV6-1	TRBJ1-1	CASSWTGLTGAFF
TRBV11-1	TRBJ2-4	CASSMWTGGVYF
TRBV5-1	TRBJ1-2	CASSREGGYGYTF
TRBV9	TRBJ2-3	CASSVGAADGTDTQYF
TRBV29-1	TRBJ1-1	CSALNTEAFF
TRBV3-2	TRBJ1-6	CASSPTRPQNSPLHF
TRBV7-9	TRBJ2-6	CASSLVGGASGANVLTF
TRBV20-1	TRBJ2-5	CSARDPSSREAQYF
TRBV7-9	TRBJ2-1	CASSLEGRGKAQF
TRBV5-8	TRBJ2-1	CASSLGTRRAYNEQFF
TRBV7-2	TRBJ2-4	CASSSLAGGNIQYF
TRBV5-4	TRBJ2-3	CASSLASGQGSDTQYF
TRBV5-1	TRBJ1-5	CASSWTGGSQPQHF
TRBV20-1	TRBJ2-3	CSARDGSYTDTQYF
TRBV9	TRBJ2-1	CASSVEGVNEQFF
TRBV13	TRBJ1-1	CASSPRAKPYAVEAFF
TRBV13	TRBJ2-7	CASSGSGTADYEQYF
TRBV2	TRBJ1-2	CASSVLGYGYTF
TRBV5-1	TRBJ2-7	CASSLATGGTAGEQYF
TRBV6-2/TRBV6-3	TRBJ2-2	CASSYRDNTGELFF